A single sample gave rise to the 8 T cell receptor beta chains below, sequenced in a study of molecular identifiers for immune sequencing clone quantification (dated 2018 in TCRdb). Library creation used PCR. Instrument on record: NextSeq 500. The public reads were run again by TCRdb, first through fastp at Q25 and then through MiXCR, and only productive beta chains were kept. Here each entry gathers all rows of one CDR3 protein and keeps the most common genes and DNA. The sample yields about 630,000 distinct CDR3 sequences; approximately 24% were counted once. Of the sample, about 0.81% falls within the top ten clones. The sequencing input was naive CD8+ T cells from blood, with Jurkat cell RNA spiked in. The meaning of the sample's cell subset or site label: FACS-sorted CD8+CD4-CCR7+CD45RA+ naive T cells. Receptors originate from a human donor in good health. Some libraries in this study had Jurkat cell RNA spiked in.

In its sample, this clonotype was seen many times. V usage is TRBV30 and J usage is TRBJ2-7; no clear D gene. CDR3 length: 17 amino acids. Trimming left V 2 bases short and J 7 bases short, with 27 bases between. Germline CDR1 is GTSNPN and CDR2 is SVGIG (reference sequence). The CDR3 DNA follows: TGTGCCTGGAGTCCTCCCCGCGATCCCATTCCTTTGGGAGAGCAGTACTTC. It specifies CAWSPPRDPIPLGEQYF. The full variable domain, its missing parts supplied by reference TRBV30 and TRBJ2-7, is SQTIHQWPATLVQPVGSPLSLECTVEGTSNPNLYWYRQAAGRGLQLLFYSVGIGQISSEVPQNLSASRPQDRQFILSSKKLLLSDSGFYLCAWSPPRDPIPLGEQYFGPGTRLTVT.

The gene calls are TRBV15 and TRBJ2-7; D is unclear. This CDR3 is built from 15 residues. Looked up from germline, CDR1 is LNHNV and CDR2 is YYDKDF (reference sequence). Trimming left V 0 bases short and J 0 bases short, with 9 bases between. CDR3 nucleotides: TGTGCCACCAGCAGAGATGCCGGCAGCTCCTACGAGCAGTACTTC. It encodes CATSRDAGSSYEQYF.

This clonotype has more than one count but fewer than ten. The V gene is TRBV24-1, the J gene TRBJ2-7; a weak D match, TRBD1 (5 bases). V was trimmed by 3 bases and J by 5 bases, leaving 7 bases between them. Germline-derived CDR1 and CDR2 are KGHDR and SFDVKD. This CDR3 is built from 12 residues. Written as DNA, the CDR3 is TGTGCCACCAGTGATGGCAGGGACGAGCAGTACTTC. Protein: CATSDGRDEQYF.

This clonotype was seen repeatedly, ten times or more. The genes are TRBV5-6 and TRBJ2-7; tentatively, D is TRBD2 (6 bases). Trimming cost V 0 bases and J 0 bases, with 10 bases left between them. The CDR3 extends over 15 amino acids. Germline-derived CDR1 and CDR2 are SGHDT and YYEEEE. The CDR3, as DNA: TGTGCCAGCAGCTTGGGCCCGGACTACTCCTACGAGCAGTACTTC. Encoded protein: CASSLGPDYSYEQYF.

This clonotype was picked up many times. This rearrangement joins TRBV27 to TRBJ1-5, with unresolved D. Between the trimmed V and J ends, which lost 5 bases and 1 base, there was a span of 6 bases. CDR1 MNHEY and CDR2 SMNVEV come from the germline V gene (reference sequence). This CDR3 is 13 amino acids long. DNA for the CDR3: TGTGCCAGCAGTCCCCTAAGCAATCAGCCCCAGCATTTT. Its protein product is CASSPLSNQPQHF.

The genes are TRBV7-6 and TRBJ2-2; 9 bases align to TRBD1. CDR1 SGHVS and CDR2 FNYEAQ come from the germline V gene. The CDR3 is 18 residues long. The V gene end was trimmed by 1 base and the J gene end by 4 bases; junction bases not matched to a gene: 10. The CDR3 sequence: CASSLVLGRDRATGELFF. The DNA of the CDR3 is TGTGCCAGCAGCTTAGTTTTGGGCCGGGACAGGGCCACCGGGGAGCTGTTTTTT. The full variable domain, with the rest looked up from reference TRBV7-6 and TRBJ2-2, is GAGVSQSPRYKVTKRGQDVALRCDPISGHVSLYWYRQALGQGPEFLTYFNYEAQQDKSGLPNDRFSAERPEGSISTLTIQRTEQRDSAMYRCASSLVLGRDRATGELFFGEGSRLTVL.

The chain uses TRBV2 and TRBJ1-1; 11 nucleotides agree with TRBD1. V shed 4 bases and J 1 base; nucleotides not matched to a gene: 2. The germline V gene encodes CDR1 SNHLY and CDR2 FYNNEI. The CDR3 is 15 amino acids. The CDR3, as DNA: TGTGCCAGCAGTGGGACAGGGGGCTGGAACACTGAAGCTTTCTTT. Translating gives CASSGTGGWNTEAFF.

This clonotype was seen many times. The genes are TRBV29-1 and TRBJ2-7; 9 nucleotides match TRBD2. J gave up 6 bases and V 4 bases, and 7 bases lay outside the gene matches. Looked up from germline, CDR1 is SQVTM and CDR2 is ANQGSEA. This CDR3 is built from 13 residues. This chain's CDR3 is CSVVGGRALEQYF. The CDR3 nucleotides read TGCAGCGTTGTAGGCGGGAGGGCCCTCGAGCAGTACTTC.